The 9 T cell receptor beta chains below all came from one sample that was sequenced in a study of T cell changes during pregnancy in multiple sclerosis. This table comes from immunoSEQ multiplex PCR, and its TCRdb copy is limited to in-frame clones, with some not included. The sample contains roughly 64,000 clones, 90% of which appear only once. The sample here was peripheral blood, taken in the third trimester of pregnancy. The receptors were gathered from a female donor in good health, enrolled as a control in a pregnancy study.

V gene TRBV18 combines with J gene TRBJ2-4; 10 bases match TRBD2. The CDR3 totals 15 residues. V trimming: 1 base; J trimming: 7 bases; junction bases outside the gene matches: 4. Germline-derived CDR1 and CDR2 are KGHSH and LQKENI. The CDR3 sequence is CASSPLAGGSNIQYF. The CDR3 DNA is TGTGCCAGCTCACCACTAGCGGGAGGATCGAACATTCAGTACTTC.

As DNA, the CDR3 is TGTGCCAGCAGCTTAGCGCCGGGCGGACTCCAAGAGACCCAGTACTTC. Translating gives CASSLAPGGLQETQYF. The J gene is TRBJ2-5, the V gene TRBV7-2, with D possibly matching TRBD2 (5 bases). The length of the CDR3 is 16 residues. From germline, CDR1 is SGHTA and CDR2 FQGNSA. Trimming removed 0 bases at V and 1 base at J, with 12 bases between.

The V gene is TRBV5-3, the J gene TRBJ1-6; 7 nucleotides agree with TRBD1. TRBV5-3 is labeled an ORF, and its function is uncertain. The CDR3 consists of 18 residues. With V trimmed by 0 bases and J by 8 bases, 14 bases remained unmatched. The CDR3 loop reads CARSLEYDRVPTHSPLHF. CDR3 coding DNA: TGTGCCAGAAGCTTGGAATATGACAGGGTCCCCACCCATTCACCCCTCCACTTT.

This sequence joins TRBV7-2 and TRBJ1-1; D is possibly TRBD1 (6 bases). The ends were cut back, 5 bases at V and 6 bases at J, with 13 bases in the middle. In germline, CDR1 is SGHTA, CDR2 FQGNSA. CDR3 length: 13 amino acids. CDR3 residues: CASSPGVVAEAFF. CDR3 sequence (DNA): TGTGCCAGCAGCCCAGGGGTTGTGGCTGAAGCTTTCTTT. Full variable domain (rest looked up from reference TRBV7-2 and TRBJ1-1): GAGVSQSPSNKVTEKGKDVELRCDPISGHTALYWYRQSLGQGLEFLIYFQGNSAPDKSGLPSDRFSAERTGGSVSTLTIQRTQQEDSAVYLCASSPGVVAEAFFGQGTRLTVV.

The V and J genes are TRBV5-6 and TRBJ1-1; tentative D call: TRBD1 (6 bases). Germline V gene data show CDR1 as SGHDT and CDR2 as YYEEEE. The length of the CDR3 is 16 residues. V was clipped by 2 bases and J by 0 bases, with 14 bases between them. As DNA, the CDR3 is TGTGCCAGCAGCTTAACTTCCGGGACATTGAACACTGAAGCTTTCTTT. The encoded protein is CASSLTSGTLNTEAFF.

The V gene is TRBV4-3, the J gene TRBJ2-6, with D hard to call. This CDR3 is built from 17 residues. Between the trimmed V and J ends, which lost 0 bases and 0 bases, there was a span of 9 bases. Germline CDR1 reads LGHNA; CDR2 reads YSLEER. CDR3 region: CASSQDESSSGANVLTF. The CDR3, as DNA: TGCGCCAGCAGCCAAGATGAGTCGAGCTCTGGGGCCAACGTCCTGACTTTC.

CDR3 nucleotide sequence: TGTGCCAGCACCCCCCGGAGGGCCTACGAGCAGTACTTC. It yields the protein CASTPRRAYEQYF. The V call is TRBV6-6, the J call TRBJ2-7; D possibly corresponds to TRBD2 (6 bases). This CDR3 contains 13 residues. Trimming stripped 7 bases from V and 2 bases from J, with 12 bases between. Germline CDR1 and CDR2: MNHNY and SVGAGI (reference sequence).

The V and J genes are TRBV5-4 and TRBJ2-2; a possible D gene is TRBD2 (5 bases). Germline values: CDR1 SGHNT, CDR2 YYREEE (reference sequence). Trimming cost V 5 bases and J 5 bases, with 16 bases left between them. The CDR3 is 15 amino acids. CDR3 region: CASRNREAPTGELFF. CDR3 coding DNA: TGTGCCAGCAGAAACCGGGAAGCACCAACCGGGGAGCTGTTTTTT.

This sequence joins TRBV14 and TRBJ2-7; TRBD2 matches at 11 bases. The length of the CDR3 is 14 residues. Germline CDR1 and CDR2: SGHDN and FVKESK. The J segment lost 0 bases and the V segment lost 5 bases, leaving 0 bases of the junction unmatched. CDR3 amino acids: CASSGTSGSYEQYF. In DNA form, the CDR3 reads TGTGCCAGCAGCGGGACTAGCGGCTCCTACGAGCAGTACTTC.